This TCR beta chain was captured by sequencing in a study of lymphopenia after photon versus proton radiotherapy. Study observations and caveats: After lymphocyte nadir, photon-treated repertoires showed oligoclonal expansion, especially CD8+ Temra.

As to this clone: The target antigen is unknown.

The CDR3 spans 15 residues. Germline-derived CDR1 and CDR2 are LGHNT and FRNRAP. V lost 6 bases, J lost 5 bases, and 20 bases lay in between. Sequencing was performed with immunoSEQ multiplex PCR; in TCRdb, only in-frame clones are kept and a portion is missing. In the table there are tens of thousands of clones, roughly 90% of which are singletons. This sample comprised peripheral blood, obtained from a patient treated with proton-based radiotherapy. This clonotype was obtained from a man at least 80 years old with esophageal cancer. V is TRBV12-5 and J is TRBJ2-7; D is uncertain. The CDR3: CASGSGGSRSHEQYF. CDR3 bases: TGTGCTAGTGGCTCAGGTGGGTCTAGGTCCCACGAGCAGTACTTC. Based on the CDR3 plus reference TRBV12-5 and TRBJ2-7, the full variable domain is DARVTQTPRHKVTEMGQEVTMRCQPILGHNTVFWYRQTMMQGLELLAYFRNRAPLDDSGMPKDRFSAEMPDATLATLKIQPSEPRDSAVYFCASGSGGSRSHEQYFGPGTRLTVT.